A single sample gave rise to the 17 T cell receptor beta chains below, sequenced in a study of T cell responses to AZD1222 COVID-19 vaccine. Profiling relied on immunoSEQ multiplex PCR, and the TCRdb table lists in-frame clones only, not all of them. The sample lists about 200,000 clones; approximately 95% were seen once. The sequenced sample was peripheral blood, obtained 28 days after the second AZD1222 dose. Receptor source: an adult who received the AZD1222 COVID-19 vaccine.

The CDR3 sequence: CASSRQGRANTGELFF. CDR3 DNA sequence: TGCGCCAGCAGTCGACAGGGGCGGGCGAACACCGGGGAGCTGTTTTTT. The chain is built from TRBV5-1 and TRBJ2-2; 8 positions match TRBD1. The CDR3 extends over 16 amino acids. The germline CDR1 and CDR2 sequences are SGHRS and YFSETQ. The ends lost 5 bases at V and 0 bases at J; junction bases unmatched: 6.

The chain carries TRBV6-5 and TRBJ1-6, with D perhaps matching TRBD1 (6 bases). Germline V gene sequence: CDR1 MNHEY, CDR2 SVGAGI. Trimming took 7 bases from V and 10 from J, leaving 14 bases between them. The CDR3 runs to 13 residues. DNA of the CDR3: TGTGCCAGCAAAGGGGGGCTCTTCTCACCCCTCCACTTT. Its protein product is CASKGGLFSPLHF.

The chain carries TRBV15 and TRBJ1-5, with D possibly TRBD1 on 6 matching bases. V was clipped by 0 bases and J by 2 bases, with 8 bases between them. The CDR3 is 15 residues long. Per germline, CDR1 LNHNV and CDR2 YYDKDF (reference sequence). The CDR3 loop reads CATSREGAGNQPQHF. The CDR3 DNA reads TGTGCCACCAGCAGAGAGGGGGCTGGCAATCAGCCCCAGCATTTT.

The chain combines TRBV5-1 with TRBJ2-1; D remains unclear. The CDR3 totals 15 residues. Germline V CDR1 and CDR2: SGHRS, YFSETQ. The ends were cut back, 0 bases at V and 4 bases at J, with 11 bases in the middle. This CDR3 reads CASSLEGSAYNEQFF. CDR3 nucleotides: TGCGCCAGCAGCTTGGAAGGGTCTGCATACAATGAGCAGTTCTTC.

V usage is TRBV7-8 and J usage is TRBJ2-7; 7 bases align to TRBD1. The junction had 3 bases not matched to a gene; V was cut back by 8 bases and J by 2 bases. CDR1 SGHVS and CDR2 FQNEAQ come from the germline V gene. The CDR3 runs to 12 residues. In DNA, the CDR3 is TGTGCCAGCGGGGACAGAACCTACGAGCAGTACTTC. Encoded protein: CASGDRTYEQYF.

This chain uses TRBV6-5 with TRBJ2-1; D is unclear. CDR3 length equals 15 residues. The germline gives CDR1 MNHEY, CDR2 SVGAGI. Trimming pared 0 bases from V and 4 bases from J, leaving 10 bases between. This CDR3 is CASSYSAVGYNEQFF. The CDR3 DNA follows: TGTGCCAGCAGTTACTCGGCAGTCGGTTACAATGAGCAGTTCTTC.

The CDR3 protein is CASSLEGYTF. In DNA form, the CDR3 reads TGTGCCAGCAGCCTTGAGGGCTACACCTTC. The chain carries TRBV7-9 and TRBJ1-2; D gene uncertain. V gave up 5 bases and J gave up 8 bases, with 6 bases separating them. Germline V CDR1 and CDR2: SEHNR, FQNEAQ (reference sequence). This CDR3 is built from 10 residues.

The gene calls are TRBV29-1 and TRBJ1-1; weak D call: TRBD1 (5 bases). Germline values: CDR1 SQVTM, CDR2 ANQGSEA. This CDR3 comprises 15 residues. V lost 6 bases and J 4 bases, leaving 21 bases between the germline ends. The DNA of the CDR3 is TGCAGCGTGGCGACAGTCCTCGGTGGGGTCACTGAAGCTTTCTTT. Protein product: CSVATVLGGVTEAFF.

The J gene is TRBJ1-2, the V gene TRBV12-3 or TRBV12-4; no definite D call. V lost 3 bases to trimming and J lost 6 bases, with 8 bases between them. The CDR3 is 12 amino acids. CDR3 in DNA: TGTGCCAGCAGTTTGTGGCTTAATGGCTACACCTTC. Encoded protein: CASSLWLNGYTF.

The chain employs TRBV10-3 and TRBJ1-5; D possibly corresponds to TRBD1 (6 bases). Trimming stripped 11 bases from V and 8 bases from J, with 22 bases between. The CDR3 is 14 residues long. Per germline, CDR1 ENHRY and CDR2 SYGVKD. The CDR3 coding sequence is TGTGCCGCAAATAGGGCAGGGGCGGAAGAGCCCCAGCATTTT. This encodes CAANRAGAEEPQHF.

The chain carries TRBV28 and TRBJ1-2; weak D call: TRBD1 (5 bases). The germline CDR1 and CDR2 sequences are MDHEN and SYDVKM. V was pared by 6 bases and J by 8 bases, with 16 bases between. The CDR3 covers 13 residues. The CDR3 spells CASSWGPISGYTF. The CDR3 DNA sequence: TGTGCCAGCAGCTGGGGACCTATCTCGGGCTACACCTTC.

The sample holds one count of this clone. CDR3 coding DNA: TGTGCCAGCAGCCAAGATCGAAGAGGGAACTATGGCTACACCTTC. Amino acid sequence: CASSQDRRGNYGYTF. The genes are TRBV3-1 (or the pseudogene TRBV3-2) and TRBJ1-2; D ambiguous. V lost 0 bases to trimming and J lost 2 bases, with 10 bases between them. The germline gives CDR1 LGHDT, CDR2 YNNKEL (reference sequence). The length of the CDR3 is 15 residues.

This clone was seen once. The V call is TRBV27, the J call TRBJ2-5; 9 nucleotides line up with TRBD2. In germline, CDR1 is MNHEY, CDR2 SMNVEV (reference sequence). The CDR3 is made up of 15 amino acids. J lost 5 bases, V lost 4 bases, and 8 bases had no gene match. The CDR3 DNA reads as TGTGCCAGCAGTTCTAGAAGGACTAGCGCTGAGACCCAGTACTTC. Translated, it gives CASSSRRTSAETQYF.

V usage is TRBV14 and J usage is TRBJ2-2, with a tentative D call TRBD1 (6 bases). Germline V gives CDR1 SGHDN, CDR2 FVKESK. The CDR3 loop spans 14 amino acids. The V end was cut by 1 base, the J end by 7 bases, with 10 bases between. The CDR3 region is CASSQGGHDGELFF. CDR3 sequence (DNA): TGTGCCAGCAGCCAAGGGGGGCACGACGGGGAGCTGTTTTTT.

This chain joins TRBV5-6 and TRBJ2-1; no clear D. This CDR3 contains 12 residues. The V and J ends lost 1 base and 6 bases respectively, with 5 bases between them. The germline gives CDR1 SGHDT, CDR2 YYEEEE. CDR3 DNA sequence: TGTGCCAGCAGCTTGAGCCGCAATGAGCAGTTCTTC. Residues: CASSLSRNEQFF.

The V call is TRBV18, the J call TRBJ1-4; possible D gene TRBD1, 6 bases. Looked up from germline, CDR1 is KGHSH and CDR2 is LQKENI. The CDR3 extends over 17 amino acids. V was trimmed by 0 bases and J by 3 bases, leaving 14 bases between them. CDR3 region: CASSPPAQGAANEKLFF. Written as DNA, the CDR3 is TGTGCCAGCTCACCACCGGCACAGGGAGCAGCTAATGAAAAACTGTTTTTT.

The chain combines TRBV10-3 with TRBJ1-1; 7 bases are shared with TRBD1. V shed 9 bases, J shed 0 bases, and the junction held 13 bases outside the gene matches. The CDR3 covers 16 residues. Per the germline V gene, CDR1 is ENHRY and CDR2 is SYGVKD. This CDR3 is CAITGQDIIMNTEAFF. The CDR3 DNA reads as TGTGCCATTACCGGACAGGATATTATCATGAACACTGAAGCTTTCTTT.